What follows are 23 T cell receptor beta chains derived from one specimen sequenced in a study of PD-L1 blockade in urothelial cancer. Here immunoSEQ multiplex PCR was the method, and the copy in TCRdb shows in-frame clones only, minus some. The sample carries some 100,000 clones, 91% recorded once. The sample here was PBMCs, taken around atezolizumab (anti-PD-L1) treatment. The receptors originated from a woman aged 80 or over with urothelial cancer.

V gene TRBV28 combines with J gene TRBJ2-2; D is unclear. The germline gives CDR1 MDHEN, CDR2 SYDVKM. The CDR3 has 15 residues. The V gene lost 7 bases and the J gene lost 6 bases, with 18 bases spanning the gap. The CDR3 reads CASTSSPLGAGELFF. In DNA form, the CDR3 reads TGTGCCAGCACATCTTCCCCCCTGGGCGCCGGGGAGCTGTTTTTT.

V is TRBV27 and J is TRBJ1-1; TRBD1 is a possible D gene (5 bases). CDR3 length: 16 residues. The germline CDR1 and CDR2 sequences are MNHEY and SMNVEV (reference sequence). V dropped 2 bases and J dropped 1 base, with 14 bases sitting between them. The DNA of the CDR3 is TGTGCCAGCAGTTTAATTTGGGGGGGAGGGAACACTGAAGCTTTCTTT. It encodes CASSLIWGGGNTEAFF.

The chain combines TRBV5-1 with TRBJ2-3; TRBD2 matches at 10 bases. The V and J ends lost 1 base and 3 bases, in that order; junction bases with no gene match: 8. The CDR3 is 17 amino acids. Germline V gives CDR1 SGHRS, CDR2 YFSETQ. The CDR3, as DNA: TGCGCCAGCAGCTTGACTAGCGGGATGTCGGGTACAGATACGCAGTATTTT. Its translation is CASSLTSGMSGTDTQYF.

The gene calls are TRBV7-3 and TRBJ2-1; TRBD2 matches at 8 bases. In germline, CDR1 is SGHTA, CDR2 FQGTGA. The CDR3 totals 15 residues. After removal of 5 bases from V and 6 bases from J, the junction contained 9 bases not matched to a gene. CDR3 loop: CASSAGGRLVNEQFF. CDR3 DNA sequence: TGTGCCAGCAGCGCGGGCGGGAGGCTCGTCAATGAGCAGTTCTTC. Complete variable domain (other parts from reference TRBV7-3 and TRBJ2-1): GAGVSQTPSNKVTEKGKYVELRCDPISGHTALYWYRQSLGQGPEFLIYFQGTGAADDSGLPNDRFFAVRPEGSVSTLKIQRTERGDSAVYLCASSAGGRLVNEQFFGPGTRLTVL.

This sequence joins TRBV6-5 and TRBJ2-5; TRBD2 aligns across 8 bases. The CDR3 length is 13 residues. Germline trimming cut 6 bases from V and 1 base from J; bases unmatched to any gene: 1. Germline CDR1 is MNHEY and CDR2 is SVGAGI. The CDR3 is CASSGGGQETQYF. The CDR3 DNA is TGTGCCAGCAGCGGGGGGGGCCAAGAGACCCAGTACTTC.

This rearrangement joins TRBV15 to TRBJ2-1; D is perhaps TRBD2 (5 bases). Per germline, CDR1 LNHNV and CDR2 YYDKDF (reference sequence). The germline V and J ends were trimmed by 0 bases and 0 bases, with 9 bases remaining between them. The CDR3 runs 16 residues. The CDR3 loop is CATSRDLGSSYNEQFF. CDR3 DNA sequence: TGTGCCACCAGCAGAGATCTAGGGAGCTCCTACAATGAGCAGTTCTTC.

The rearrangement links TRBV15 to TRBJ2-1; 12 bases match TRBD2. Germline trimming cut 3 bases from V and 0 bases from J; bases unmatched to any gene: 9. There are 19 residues in the CDR3. Germline loops: CDR1 LNHNV, CDR2 YYDKDF (reference sequence). CDR3 bases: TGTGCCACCAGCAGGGGACTAGCGGGCCACCTGAGCTCCTACAATGAGCAGTTCTTC. It translates to CATSRGLAGHLSSYNEQFF.

The J gene is TRBJ1-4, the V gene TRBV5-1, with D possibly matching TRBD1 (6 bases). Looked up from germline, CDR1 is SGHRS and CDR2 is YFSETQ. The CDR3 has 14 amino acids. V gave up 4 bases and J gave up 5 bases, with 12 bases separating them. The CDR3 here is CASSVRGPNEKLFF. CDR3 nucleotide sequence: TGCGCCAGCAGCGTCAGGGGACCAAATGAAAAACTGTTTTTT.

The chain combines TRBV5-6 with TRBJ1-1; D unclear. V shed 5 bases and J shed 6 bases, with 20 bases lying between them. This CDR3 comprises 15 residues. Germline V gene lookup returns CDR1 SGHDT and CDR2 YYEEEE. Written as DNA, the CDR3 is TGTGCCAGCAGGGACTACGCGGGCAGGAGAGCTGAAGCTTTCTTT. Translating it yields CASRDYAGRRAEAFF.

The chain employs TRBV28 and TRBJ2-1; D is perhaps TRBD2 (5 bases). CDR1 is MDHEN, CDR2 SYDVKM, per germline. The CDR3 runs 16 residues. V was cut by 7 bases and J by 4 bases, with 20 bases left in between. The CDR3 is CASNEVTGTGYNEQFF. CDR3 in DNA: TGTGCCAGCAACGAAGTGACTGGAACGGGATACAATGAGCAGTTCTTC.

The chain couples TRBV27 to TRBJ2-7; 11 nucleotides match TRBD2. The CDR3 totals 14 residues. Germline CDR1 is MNHEY and CDR2 is SMNVEV (reference sequence). Trimming removed 6 bases from V and 5 bases from J; junction bases left unmatched: 6. CDR3 DNA sequence: TGTGCCAGCAGACTAGCGGGAGTGGGTCACGAGCAGTACTTC. Amino acids: CASRLAGVGHEQYF.

The chain employs TRBV7-9 and TRBJ1-1; possible D gene TRBD1, 5 bases. The V and J ends lost 5 bases and 5 bases respectively, with 15 bases between them. CDR1 and CDR2 (germline): SEHNR, FQNEAQ (reference sequence). The CDR3 sequence is 14 residues long. The CDR3 bases are TGTGCCAGCAGCCCGACGGACGGGGGAACTGAAGCTTTCTTT. Its translation: CASSPTDGGTEAFF.

The chain employs TRBV28 and TRBJ1-5, with D possibly matching TRBD1 (6 bases). The CDR3 sequence is 15 residues long. Germline loops: CDR1 MDHEN, CDR2 SYDVKM. V lost 8 bases and J lost 4, with 18 bases in between. CDR3 amino acids: CASRRDTLLNQPQHF. In DNA form, the CDR3 reads TGTGCCAGCCGAAGGGACACACTGCTGAATCAGCCCCAGCATTTT.

This clone is a singleton in its sample. The V call is TRBV28, the J call TRBJ1-2; maybe TRBD1 (6 bases). The CDR3 extends over 14 amino acids. V was shortened by 4 bases and J by 2 bases, with 11 bases between the two germline ends. Germline V gives CDR1 MDHEN, CDR2 SYDVKM. The CDR3 region has the DNA TGTGCCAGCAGTTCCGCAGACAGGAACTATGGCTACACCTTC. It codes for CASSSADRNYGYTF.

The chain recombines TRBV2 with TRBJ1-1, with TRBD1 identical over 7 bases. This CDR3 contains 13 residues. Germline-derived CDR1 and CDR2 are SNHLY and FYNNEI. Losses at the gene ends were 6 bases for V and 3 bases for J; bases not matched to a gene: 4. The CDR3 nucleotides read TGTGCCAGCAGACCCACAGGGGACACTGAAGCTTTCTTT. As protein: CASRPTGDTEAFF.

This chain links TRBV11-1 with TRBJ2-5; tentative D call: TRBD1 (6 bases). Germline V gene lookup returns CDR1 SGHAT and CDR2 FQDESV (reference sequence). The CDR3 spans 14 residues. V gave up 4 bases and J gave up 2 bases, with 11 bases separating them. The CDR3 DNA reads as TGTGCCAGCAGCTCGATGACAGGACAAGAGACCCAGTACTTC. This codes for CASSSMTGQETQYF.

This chain links TRBV6-5 with TRBJ2-7; 12 nucleotides match TRBD2. The CDR3 runs to 15 residues. Looked up from germline, CDR1 is MNHEY and CDR2 is SVGAGI. V shed 5 bases, J shed 7 bases, and the junction held 9 bases outside the gene matches. CDR3 amino acids: CASSPGLAGKGEQYF. The DNA of the CDR3 is TGTGCCAGCAGTCCCGGACTAGCGGGAAAAGGAGAGCAGTACTTC.

The J gene is TRBJ2-7, the V gene TRBV7-3; TRBD2 aligns across 8 bases. CDR3 length equals 15 residues. Germline V gene lookup returns CDR1 SGHTA and CDR2 FQGTGA. J lost 4 bases, V lost 5 bases, and 10 bases had no gene match. The CDR3 is CASSPLASGSYEQYF. CDR3 nucleotides: TGTGCCAGCAGCCCCCTGGCTAGCGGGTCATACGAGCAGTACTTC.

The rearrangement joins TRBV30 to TRBJ2-3; 8 bases are a match to TRBD2. Unmatched junction bases numbered 5, after V lost 0 bases and J lost 0 bases. Germline CDR1 reads GTSNPN; CDR2 reads SVGIG (reference sequence). This CDR3 has 16 residues. The CDR3 is CAWSVQSGSSTDTQYF. The DNA for the CDR3 is TGTGCCTGGAGTGTACAGAGCGGGAGTAGCACAGATACGCAGTATTTT.

This rearrangement joins TRBV5-1 to TRBJ2-3, with 9 bases identical to TRBD2. The CDR3 runs to 14 residues. The germline V gene encodes CDR1 SGHRS and CDR2 YFSETQ. The V and J ends lost 3 bases and 5 bases, in that order; junction bases with no gene match: 4. CDR3 loop: CASSSGLAGDTQYF. The CDR3 DNA is TGCGCCAGCAGCTCGGGACTAGCCGGAGATACGCAGTATTTT.

As DNA, the CDR3 is TGTGCCAGCAGCTTGAGGGGGGACAGCGCGCCTAGTGGCTACACCTTC. This sequence encodes CASSLRGDSAPSGYTF. This chain links TRBV5-5 with TRBJ1-2, with TRBD1 identical over 7 bases. Germline CDR1 SGHKS, CDR2 YYEKEE (reference sequence). J was trimmed by 7 bases and V by 1 base; bases with no gene match: 13. The CDR3 is made up of 16 amino acids.

J is TRBJ2-1 and V is TRBV9, with 9 bases that match TRBD2. Per the germline V gene, CDR1 is SGDLS and CDR2 is YYNGEE. The V segment lost 0 bases and the J segment 8 bases; nucleotides outside the gene matches: 9. The CDR3 spans 16 residues. CDR3 DNA: TGTGCCAGCAGCGTAGGCGGTGGCGGGAGGGCCGATGAGCAGTTCTTC. Its translation is CASSVGGGGRADEQFF.

V gene TRBV7-8 combines with J gene TRBJ2-5; TRBD2 matches 10 bases. Germline V lookup: CDR1 SGHVS, CDR2 FQNEAQ. CDR3 size: 16 residues. V lost 1 base and J lost 1; bases outside the gene matches: 3. The CDR3 DNA is TGTGCCAGCAGCTTAGGGGGGACTAGCGTCCAAGAGACCCAGTACTTC. Protein: CASSLGGTSVQETQYF.